Sequencing of this TCR beta chain was carried out in a study of cytomegalovirus exposure and HLA in healthy donors. Points on this clone: Its antigen is still unknown.

Germline CDR1 and CDR2: SNHLY and FYNNEI. The CDR3 length is 14 residues. V lost 4 bases to trimming and J lost 13 bases; unmatched junction nucleotides: 8. The PCR was carried out with 60 Vbeta primers and 13 Jbeta primers. Assay used: immunoSEQ multiplex PCR; TCRdb lists only in-frame clones, some missing. Of fewer than 200,000 clones in the sample, roughly 79% were seen once. Whole-study findings and limits: Among the most significant clusters, several appeared linked to common viral pathogens in a later analysis. Previously analyzed data showed that most TCR beta V segments were productive at a frequency of about 87% or about 30%. When a later analysis was performed, an Asian-associated ancestry cluster reportedly had fewer N-insertions than the roughly 730-donor mean. TRBV6-2, TRBV6-3 and other indistinguishable V segments were excluded.

The TCR was taken from a woman aged 50 to 60 in good health and CMV-seronegative. Specimen: PBMCs. V gene TRBV2 combines with J gene TRBJ2-1, with 12 positions matching TRBD2. The CDR3 protein is CASSGPGTSGSQFF. The CDR3 DNA reads TGTGCCAGCAGTGGGCCCGGGACTAGCGGGTCACAGTTCTTC. The variable domain in full, completed from reference TRBV2 and TRBJ2-1, reads EPEVTQTPSHQVTQMGQEVILRCVPISNHLYFYWYRQILGQKVEFLVSFYNNEISEKSEIFDDQFSVERPDGSNFTLKIRSTKLEDSAMYFCASSGPGTSGSQFFGPGTRLTVL.